This entry lists 28 T cell receptor beta chains sequenced from one sample in a study of cytomegalovirus exposure and HLA in healthy donors. PCR employed 60 Vbeta and 13 Jbeta primers. TCRdb keeps only in-frame clones here, not all; method: immunoSEQ multiplex PCR. The table shows roughly 130,000 clones, with around 72% occurring only once. Sequencing used PBMCs. The source of these receptors is a human donor in good health.

V and J are TRBV4-3 and TRBJ1-2, with TRBD1 identical over 8 bases. Looked up from germline, CDR1 is LGHNA and CDR2 is YSLEER. J lost 8 bases, V lost 4 bases, and 6 bases had no gene match. The CDR3 length is 13 residues. The CDR3 spells CASSRAGGYGYTF. The CDR3 bases are TGCGCCAGCAGCCGAGCAGGGGGCTACGGCTACACCTTC.

This clone occurred once. The gene calls are TRBV19 and TRBJ1-2; tentatively, D is TRBD1 (6 bases). The V gene lost 6 bases and the J gene lost 5 bases, with 19 bases spanning the gap. This CDR3 comprises 15 residues. CDR1 and CDR2 from the germline V gene are LNHDA and SQIVND (reference sequence). CDR3 sequence: CASSEMGHGPYGYTF. For the CDR3, the DNA is TGTGCCAGTAGCGAGATGGGACACGGACCTTATGGCTACACCTTC.

The chain recombines TRBV9 with TRBJ2-1; D might be TRBD2 (6 bases). V was shortened by 2 bases and J by 4 bases, with 7 bases between the two germline ends. This CDR3 contains 13 residues. Germline CDR1 SGDLS, CDR2 YYNGEE. The CDR3: CASSVSGYNEQFF. For the CDR3, the DNA is TGTGCCAGCAGCGTTAGCGGATACAATGAGCAGTTCTTC.

The rearrangement uses TRBV4-2 and TRBJ2-1; 16 bases are a match to TRBD2. Germline V gene data show CDR1 as LGHNA and CDR2 as YNFKEQ. This CDR3 has 20 amino acids. V trimming: 4 bases; J trimming: 2 bases; junction bases outside the gene matches: 11. The DNA of the CDR3 is TGTGCCAGCAGCCCCGGGCAGGGACTAGCGGGGGGGCCCGCCTACAATGAGCAGTTCTTC. The encoded protein is CASSPGQGLAGGPAYNEQFF.

CDR3 sequence (DNA): TGTGCCAGCGGCACAGGGGATTCCCTTTACGAGCAGTACTTC. Its protein is CASGTGDSLYEQYF. The chain recombines TRBV28 with TRBJ2-7, with 7 nucleotides matching TRBD1. V shed 8 bases and J 4 bases; nucleotides not matched to a gene: 11. There are 14 residues in the CDR3. Germline V gene sequence: CDR1 MDHEN, CDR2 SYDVKM.

The chain employs TRBV28 and TRBJ2-7; 13 bases agree with TRBD2. This CDR3 spans 18 amino acids. CDR1 is MDHEN, CDR2 SYDVKM, per germline. Losses at the gene ends were 6 bases for V and 0 bases for J; bases not matched to a gene: 11. The CDR3 sequence is CASSAPRGTSGISYEQYF. DNA of the CDR3: TGTGCCAGCAGCGCCCCCAGGGGGACTAGCGGGATCTCCTACGAGCAGTACTTC.

This rearrangement joins TRBV19 to TRBJ2-1; unclear D gene. There are 14 residues in the CDR3. The germline V gene has CDR1 LNHDA and CDR2 SQIVND (reference sequence). Trimming took 5 bases from V and 3 from J, leaving 11 bases between them. As DNA, the CDR3 is TGTGCCAGTAGTGCTGGCAGGTTCTACAATGAGCAGTTCTTC. Protein sequence: CASSAGRFYNEQFF.

The rearrangement links TRBV2 to TRBJ1-1; D unclear. V was cut by 6 bases and J by 5 bases, with 16 bases left in between. This CDR3 has 14 amino acids. Germline CDR1 reads SNHLY; CDR2 reads FYNNEI. CDR3 amino acids: CASREARGWTEAFF. The CDR3 nucleotides are TGTGCCAGCAGGGAGGCCCGGGGTTGGACTGAAGCTTTCTTT.

This clone has only one observation. The V gene is TRBV14, the J gene TRBJ2-3; possible D gene TRBD2, 5 bases. The CDR3 has 11 amino acids. V dropped 9 bases and J dropped 5 bases, with 9 bases sitting between them. Germline CDR1 and CDR2: SGHDN and FVKESK. The CDR3 reads CASSRGDTQYF. Here the CDR3 DNA reads TGTGCCAGTAGTCGGGGAGATACGCAGTATTTT.

This clone turned up a few times. V and J are TRBV28 and TRBJ2-1, with TRBD2 identical over 9 bases. V dropped 5 bases and J dropped 3; count of bases not matched to a gene: 8. Germline CDR1 is MDHEN and CDR2 is SYDVKM. This CDR3 spans 16 amino acids. The CDR3 spells CASSLPSGIGYNEQFF. The CDR3 DNA is TGTGCCAGCAGTCTACCTAGCGGGATAGGCTACAATGAGCAGTTCTTC.

The J gene is TRBJ2-3, the V gene TRBV18; D remains unclear. V was trimmed by 6 bases and J by 0 bases, leaving 10 bases between them. The CDR3 consists of 14 residues. Germline lookup yields CDR1 KGHSH and CDR2 LQKENI. CDR3 DNA sequence: TGTGCCAGCTCCCCGACCGGGAGCACAGATACGCAGTATTTT. Its protein is CASSPTGSTDTQYF.

As DNA, the CDR3 is TGTGCCAGCAGCTCCGGACAGGGTGTGGGGACCGGGGAGCTGTTTTTT. Amino acid sequence: CASSSGQGVGTGELFF. V is TRBV7-2 and J is TRBJ2-2; 8 bases match TRBD1. Germline V CDR1 and CDR2: SGHTA, FQGNSA. CDR3 length: 16 amino acids. The trim removed 4 bases at V and 5 bases at J, leaving 9 bases unmatched. Complete variable domain (other parts from reference TRBV7-2 and TRBJ2-2): GAGVSQSPSNKVTEKGKDVELRCDPISGHTALYWYRQSLGQGLEFLIYFQGNSAPDKSGLPSDRFSAERTGGSVSTLTIQRTQQEDSAVYLCASSSGQGVGTGELFFGEGSRLTVL.

The V gene is TRBV2, the J gene TRBJ2-2; D gene ambiguous. The V end was cut by 4 bases, the J end by 8 bases, with 8 bases between. The CDR3 length is 12 residues. The V gene's germline CDR1 is SNHLY and CDR2 FYNNEI. CDR3 in amino acids: CASSGLTGELFF. Here the CDR3 DNA reads TGTGCCAGCAGTGGACTTACTGGGGAGCTGTTTTTT.

This chain joins TRBV28 and TRBJ2-5; TRBD1 is a possible D gene (5 bases). There are 14 residues in the CDR3. Germline V lookup: CDR1 MDHEN, CDR2 SYDVKM. V shed 5 bases and J shed 5 bases, with 15 bases lying between them. CDR3 in DNA: TGTGCCAGCAGTCTCGACAGCGCTCGGGAGACCCAGTACTTC. Translating gives CASSLDSARETQYF.

This clone came up once. The rearrangement joins TRBV27 to TRBJ2-3; 7 positions match TRBD1. The CDR3 sequence is 17 residues long. With V trimmed by 4 bases and J by 3 bases, 13 bases remained unmatched. Germline V gives CDR1 MNHEY, CDR2 SMNVEV (reference sequence). The CDR3 DNA sequence: TGTGCCAGCAGTTCGCTTACCGGGACAGCCGGGACAGATACGCAGTATTTT. Its protein is CASSSLTGTAGTDTQYF.

The chain combines TRBV30 with TRBJ2-4; 9 nucleotides agree with TRBD1. CDR3 length: 12 residues. From germline, CDR1 is GTSNPN and CDR2 SVGIG (reference sequence). Trimming took 8 bases from V and 6 from J; bases not matched to a gene: 5. CDR3 in amino acids: CALETGGNIQYF. Written as DNA, the CDR3 is TGTGCCCTGGAGACAGGGGGAAACATTCAGTACTTC.

The chain uses TRBV5-4 and TRBJ2-2; 8 bases map to TRBD1. The trim removed 3 bases at V and 5 bases at J, leaving 6 bases unmatched. Germline V gives CDR1 SGHNT, CDR2 YYREEE (reference sequence). This CDR3 is built from 15 residues. The CDR3 sequence: CASSSGGMGTGELFF. The CDR3 DNA is TGTGCCAGCAGCTCAGGGGGCATGGGGACCGGGGAGCTGTTTTTT.

The chain has TRBV7-8 and TRBJ2-1; D gene unclear. Trimming took 4 bases from V and 0 from J, leaving 13 bases between them. There are 16 residues in the CDR3. CDR1 SGHVS and CDR2 FQNEAQ come from the germline V gene. CDR3 amino acids: CASSSARVSSYNEQFF. The CDR3 region has the DNA TGTGCCAGCAGCTCCGCTCGGGTGAGCTCCTACAATGAGCAGTTCTTC.

The chain recombines TRBV30 with TRBJ2-7, with TRBD1 as a possible D gene (6 bases). The CDR3 totals 17 residues. Per the germline V gene, CDR1 is GTSNPN and CDR2 is SVGIG (reference sequence). Trimming stripped 2 bases from V and 6 bases from J, with 26 bases between. CDR3 residues: CAWSLRITGIGKREQYF. In DNA form, the CDR3 reads TGTGCCTGGAGTTTACGAATAACAGGGATTGGCAAACGCGAGCAGTACTTC.

The CDR3 spells CASSEYYEQYF. The CDR3 region has the DNA TGTGCCAGCAGTGAGTACTACGAGCAGTACTTC. V is TRBV6-1 and J is TRBJ2-7; D gene uncertain. Germline CDR1 and CDR2: MNHNS and SASEGT. V was cut by 3 bases and J by 3 bases, with 3 bases left in between. CDR3 size: 11 residues.

With respect to this clone: The germline gene is not matched at one end of the junction; a read error may be the cause. V usage is TRBV7-3 and J usage is TRBJ2-6; D might be TRBD1 (6 bases). The CDR3 runs 16 residues. The germline CDR1 and CDR2 sequences are SGHTA and FQGTGA. The CDR3 reads CSSRGPRVSGANVLTF. The DNA for the CDR3 is TGTTCCAGCAGGGGCCCCAGGGTCTCTGGGGCCAACGTCCTGACTTTC.

The chain is built from TRBV5-6 and TRBJ2-7, with TRBD1 as a possible D gene (6 bases). CDR1 SGHDT and CDR2 YYEEEE come from the germline V gene. V lost 4 bases, J lost 4 bases, and 15 bases lay in between. The CDR3 sequence is 14 residues long. The CDR3 DNA reads as TGTGCCAGCAGCCAAGACAGGCGACCTTACGAGCAGTACTTC. Translating it yields CASSQDRRPYEQYF. The whole variable domain, remainder taken from reference TRBV5-6 and TRBJ2-7, is DAGVTQSPTHLIKTRGQQVTLRCSPKSGHDTVSWYQQALGQGPQFIFQYYEEEERQRGNFPDRFSGHQFPNYSSELNVNALLLGDSALYLCASSQDRRPYEQYFGPGTRLTVT.

The gene calls are TRBV7-9 and TRBJ2-3; a weak D match, TRBD2 (5 bases). From germline, CDR1 is SEHNR and CDR2 FQNEAQ (reference sequence). With 8 bases removed from V and 4 bases from J, the gap between germline ends came to 19 bases. The length of the CDR3 is 15 residues. CDR3 sequence (DNA): TGTGCCAGCCTACAATGGGGAGTGGTCGCAGATACGCAGTATTTT. It translates to CASLQWGVVADTQYF.

The V call is TRBV29-1, the J call TRBJ2-3; D is perhaps TRBD1 (6 bases). The CDR3 covers 14 residues. Trimming removed 6 bases at V and 0 bases at J, with 13 bases between. The germline CDR1 and CDR2 sequences are SQVTM and ANQGSEA. The CDR3 protein is CSVETGSSTDTQYF. CDR3 bases: TGCAGCGTCGAAACAGGGAGTAGCACAGATACGCAGTATTTT.

The rearrangement joins TRBV30 to TRBJ2-2; TRBD2 matches at 7 bases. The CDR3 sequence is 15 residues long. The germline CDR1 and CDR2 sequences are GTSNPN and SVGIG (reference sequence). V lost 3 bases and J lost 3; bases outside the gene matches: 7. The CDR3 DNA follows: TGTGCCTGGAGGGGCCGGGGGGTCTACACCGGGGAGCTGTTTTTT. It translates to CAWRGRGVYTGELFF. Complete variable domain (other parts from reference TRBV30 and TRBJ2-2): SQTIHQWPATLVQPVGSPLSLECTVEGTSNPNLYWYRQAAGRGLQLLFYSVGIGQISSEVPQNLSASRPQDRQFILSSKKLLLSDSGFYLCAWRGRGVYTGELFFGEGSRLTVL.

The rearrangement links TRBV14 to TRBJ1-2; 8 bases line up with TRBD1. CDR1 is SGHDN and CDR2 is FVKESK in the germline V gene. V lost 4 bases to trimming and J lost 7 bases; unmatched junction nucleotides: 5. The CDR3 has 13 residues. The CDR3 sequence: CASSLQGARGYTF. The CDR3 nucleotides read TGTGCCAGCAGCCTTCAGGGGGCGCGTGGCTACACCTTC.

This clone has only one observation. J is TRBJ2-7 and V is TRBV15; 10 bases agree with TRBD1. The CDR3 is 14 amino acids. CDR1 is LNHNV and CDR2 is YYDKDF in the germline V gene (reference sequence). V dropped 1 base and J dropped 7; count of bases not matched to a gene: 4. CDR3 protein: CATSRGQGAGEQYF. The CDR3 nucleotides are TGTGCCACCAGCAGAGGACAGGGGGCGGGTGAGCAGTACTTC.

As DNA, the CDR3 is TGTGCCAGCAGCTTAGGCCCCTCGCGCAGGGCGAACTATGGCTACACCTTC. Its translation is CASSLGPSRRANYGYTF. V and J are TRBV7-2 and TRBJ1-2, with a tentative D call TRBD1 (5 bases). V was clipped by 1 base and J by 2 bases, with 17 bases between them. CDR1 is SGHTA, CDR2 FQGNSA, per germline. The CDR3 loop spans 17 amino acids.